These 32 T cell receptor beta chains share one sample of origin, sequenced in a study of blood T cells in healthy people across ages. It was with a sample-barcoded 5' primer and a J-beta primer mix that a second PCR of roughly 6 to 12 cycles was run. Using its own MiXCR run on the 5' RACE reads, TCRdb lists one record per CDR3 protein. The sample contains 1.5 million or so distinct CDR3 sequences, roughly 40% of which appear only once. Sequencing was done on a sample of blood. The source of these receptors is a woman aged 18 to 35 in good health.

CDR3: CASSPPGQGIASNSPLHF. In DNA form, the CDR3 reads TGTGCCAGCAGTCCACCGGGACAGGGAATAGCGAGTAATTCACCCCTCCACTTT. The gene calls are TRBV6-1 and TRBJ1-6, with TRBD1 identical over 9 bases. V lost 5 bases, J lost 6 bases, and 14 bases stayed unmatched. The germline V gene encodes CDR1 MNHNS and CDR2 SASEGT. The CDR3 has 18 residues.

This clonotype was detected a few times. This chain uses TRBV4-2 with TRBJ1-6; the match to TRBD1 covers 7 bases. The CDR3 length is 17 residues. V lost 0 bases, J lost 10 bases, and 12 bases stayed unmatched. CDR1 is LGHNA, CDR2 YNFKEQ, per germline. The CDR3 DNA follows: TGTGCCAGCAGCCAAGAAACAGGGGCCCCTGGAGAATCACCCCTCCACTTT. Translation gives CASSQETGAPGESPLHF.

DNA for the CDR3: TGTGCCAGCAGTTCACGGGACAGCCTCTCCTACGAGCAGTACTTC. The encoded protein is CASSSRDSLSYEQYF. V is TRBV12-3 or TRBV12-4 and J is TRBJ2-7, with 7 bases matching TRBD1. The V and J ends lost 4 bases and 0 bases, in that order; junction bases with no gene match: 6. The CDR3 extends over 15 amino acids.

CDR3 loop: CASQGPLREKLFF. The CDR3 DNA sequence: TGTGCCAGCCAGGGGCCCCTGCGGGAAAAACTGTTTTTT. The chain carries TRBV6-6 and TRBJ1-4, with TRBD1 as a possible D gene (6 bases). The germline V gene has CDR1 MNHNY and CDR2 SVGAGI (reference sequence). V dropped 8 bases and J dropped 8 bases, with 15 bases sitting between them. The CDR3 spans 13 residues.

As to this clonotype: A clone one base away is much larger, so this may be a read error. This chain's CDR3 is CSARPVSLGGQYF. The DNA of the CDR3 is TGCAGTGCTAGGCCTGTTTCTCTTGGCGGGCAGTACTTC. The chain couples TRBV20-1 to TRBJ2-4; D perhaps matches TRBD2 (5 bases). Germline CDR1 reads DFQATT; CDR2 reads SNEGSKA (reference sequence). Trimming cost V 3 bases and J 13 bases, with 19 bases left between them. The CDR3 is 13 amino acids.

This clonotype has more than one count but fewer than ten. This chain links TRBV7-9 with TRBJ1-5, with a possible D match to TRBD1 (5 bases). Germline CDR1 is SEHNR and CDR2 is FQNEAQ (reference sequence). With 7 bases removed from V and 9 bases from J, the gap between germline ends came to 19 bases. The CDR3 is made up of 14 amino acids. The CDR3 DNA follows: TGTGCCAGCAAAACCTCGGGCCACGGGGGGCCCCAGCATTTT. Its protein is CASKTSGHGGPQHF.

The chain has TRBV7-2 and TRBJ2-1, with 8 bases identical to TRBD2. The J segment lost 5 bases and the V segment lost 2 bases, leaving 20 bases of the junction unmatched. Germline V gene data show CDR1 as SGHTA and CDR2 as FQGNSA. The length of the CDR3 is 20 residues. The CDR3 loop is CASSLLVVGGTSGSHNEQFF. In nucleotides, the CDR3 is TGTGCCAGCAGCTTATTAGTGGTGGGGGGGACCAGCGGGAGCCACAATGAGCAGTTCTTC.

The V gene is TRBV30, the J gene TRBJ2-1; a weak D match, TRBD1 (5 bases). Germline CDR1 GTSNPN, CDR2 SVGIG (reference sequence). The CDR3 totals 13 residues. The V gene lost 5 bases and the J gene lost 5 bases, with 13 bases spanning the gap. CDR3 sequence reads: CAWGVGANNEQFF. In DNA, the CDR3 is TGTGCCTGGGGGGTTGGGGCCAACAATGAGCAGTTCTTC.

In this sample, this clonotype turned up once. The rearrangement joins TRBV11-1 to TRBJ1-4; TRBD1 is a possible D gene (6 bases). V was trimmed by 4 bases and J by 4 bases, leaving 13 bases between them. CDR3 length equals 15 residues. Germline V CDR1 and CDR2: SGHAT, FQDESV (reference sequence). CDR3 DNA sequence: TGTGCCAGCAGCTCCACAGGGACGAATAATGAAAAACTGTTTTTT. Its protein product is CASSSTGTNNEKLFF.

The chain recombines TRBV20-1 with TRBJ2-1, with TRBD2 matching 8 bases. CDR1 DFQATT and CDR2 SNEGSKA come from the germline V gene (reference sequence). This CDR3 region has 16 residues. The trim removed 2 bases at V and 7 bases at J, leaving 13 bases unmatched. CDR3 sequence reads: CSARILLAVWENEQFF. The CDR3 DNA sequence: TGCAGTGCTAGAATCCTACTAGCGGTTTGGGAGAATGAGCAGTTCTTC.

This clonotype was detected a few times. The genes are TRBV7-2 and TRBJ2-5, with 10 nucleotides matching TRBD2. CDR1 and CDR2 from the germline V gene are SGHTA and FQGNSA. J gave up 3 bases and V 6 bases, and 13 bases lay outside the gene matches. The CDR3 contains 17 residues. CDR3 sequence reads: CASSTALAGEFEETQYF. The CDR3 DNA is TGTGCCAGCAGTACTGCCCTAGCGGGGGAATTCGAAGAGACCCAGTACTTC.

This clonotype was counted a few times. The chain uses TRBV10-3 and TRBJ2-7; 12 nucleotides match TRBD2. Germline-derived CDR1 and CDR2 are ENHRY and SYGVKD. This CDR3 comprises 14 residues. V was clipped by 5 bases and J by 2 bases; unmatched bases: 1. CDR3 DNA: TGTGCCATCAGTCTAGCGGGAGGGGCCTACGAGCAGTACTTC. Protein: CAISLAGGAYEQYF.

The genes are TRBV12-5 and TRBJ2-1; 8 bases are a match to TRBD2. CDR3 length: 14 amino acids. With V trimmed by 7 bases and J by 5 bases, 7 bases remained unmatched. CDR1 LGHNT and CDR2 FRNRAP come from the germline V gene. CDR3 DNA: TGTGCTAGTGTTCTTAGCGGGACAAACAATGAGCAGTTCTTC. Its translation is CASVLSGTNNEQFF.

V and J are TRBV2 and TRBJ1-1, with 7 bases aligning to TRBD1. V lost 9 bases, J lost 3 bases, and 13 bases stayed unmatched. This CDR3 comprises 15 residues. Looked up from germline, CDR1 is SNHLY and CDR2 is FYNNEI. This CDR3 is CARTGLGTGDTEAFF. The CDR3 bases are TGTGCCAGAACTGGATTAGGCACAGGGGACACTGAAGCTTTCTTT. The complete variable domain, with remaining parts taken from reference TRBV2 and TRBJ1-1, reads EPEVTQTPSHQVTQMGQEVILRCVPISNHLYFYWYRQILGQKVEFLVSFYNNEISEKSEIFDDQFSVERPDGSNFTLKIRSTKLEDSAMYFCARTGLGTGDTEAFFGQGTRLTVV.

V usage is TRBV6-2 or TRBV6-3 and J usage is TRBJ2-5, with 13 bases aligning to TRBD2. This CDR3 region has 16 residues. Germline V gene data show CDR1 as MNHEY and CDR2 as SVGEGT. Trimming at V came to 4 bases and at J to 4 bases, leaving 6 bases not matched to a gene. Here the CDR3 reads CASSSGTSGNRETQYF. CDR3 nucleotides: TGTGCCAGCAGTTCCGGGACTAGCGGGAACCGAGAGACCCAGTACTTC.

V and J are TRBV7-9 and TRBJ2-1; TRBD2 matches 7 bases. The CDR3 runs to 17 residues. Germline trimming cut 4 bases from V and 5 bases from J; bases unmatched to any gene: 14. Looked up from germline, CDR1 is SEHNR and CDR2 is FQNEAQ (reference sequence). CDR3 residues: CASSSGRAGSKDNEQFF. The CDR3 DNA reads TGTGCCAGCAGCTCCGGACGAGCGGGATCTAAAGACAATGAGCAGTTCTTC. Using reference TRBV7-9 and TRBJ2-1 for the parts outside the CDR3, the full variable domain is DTGVSQNPRHKITKRGQNVTFRCDPISEHNRLYWYRQTLGQGPEFLTYFQNEAQLEKSRLLSDRFSAERPKGSFSTLEIQRTEQGDSAMYLCASSSGRAGSKDNEQFFGPGTRLTVL.

The chain uses TRBV7-9 and TRBJ2-7; no firm D call. Trimming pared 2 bases from V and 2 bases from J, leaving 7 bases between. Germline V gene sequence: CDR1 SEHNR, CDR2 FQNEAQ (reference sequence). The CDR3 covers 13 residues. The CDR3 DNA is TGTGCCAGCAGCTTAACAGATACCTACGAGCAGTACTTC. Translated: CASSLTDTYEQYF.

The chain couples TRBV12-3 or TRBV12-4 to TRBJ1-2; the match to TRBD1 covers 8 bases. Trimming cost V 5 bases and J 8 bases; bases outside gene matches: 16. The CDR3 is made up of 16 amino acids. The CDR3 loop reads CASSPPGQVTSSGYTF. CDR3 bases: TGTGCCAGCAGTCCACCGGGACAGGTAACGTCCTCGGGCTACACCTTC.

The table lists this clonotype with a count of one. The genes are TRBV4-1 and TRBJ2-7; 7 positions match TRBD2. The CDR3 extends over 14 amino acids. Looked up from germline, CDR1 is MGHRA and CDR2 is YSYEKL. The J segment lost 7 bases and the V segment lost 4 bases, leaving 10 bases of the junction unmatched. The CDR3 loop is CASSPARLATEQYF. The CDR3 nucleotides are TGCGCCAGCAGCCCAGCCCGACTAGCAACTGAGCAGTACTTC.

The V and J genes are TRBV4-2 and TRBJ1-1; 9 nucleotides line up with TRBD1. CDR1 LGHNA and CDR2 YNFKEQ come from the germline V gene. The trim removed 0 bases at V and 4 bases at J, leaving 12 bases unmatched. The CDR3 extends over 18 amino acids. CDR3 in amino acids: CASSQDLGGTGMSTEAFF. Here the CDR3 DNA reads TGTGCCAGCAGCCAAGACTTGGGGGGGACAGGGATGAGCACTGAAGCTTTCTTT.

This clonotype was seen a handful of times. This chain uses TRBV20-1 with TRBJ2-5, with D hard to call. CDR3 length: 12 amino acids. Germline-derived CDR1 and CDR2 are DFQATT and SNEGSKA (reference sequence). Trimming left V 5 bases short and J 5 bases short, with 12 bases between. The CDR3 region has the DNA TGCAGTGCTCCCGTGACACCGGAGACCCAGTACTTC. It specifies CSAPVTPETQYF.

This sequence joins TRBV27 and TRBJ1-1; 10 bases map to TRBD1. This CDR3 is built from 16 residues. V lost 4 bases, J lost 4 bases, and 9 bases stayed unmatched. From germline, CDR1 is MNHEY and CDR2 SMNVEV (reference sequence). CDR3 sequence reads: CASSSSGTGVGTEAFF. The CDR3, as DNA: TGTGCCAGCAGTTCCTCGGGGACAGGGGTGGGCACTGAAGCTTTCTTT.

On this clonotype itself: The conserved phenylalanine or tryptophan normally closing the CDR3 is absent here, so this likely arose from a read error. The chain uses TRBV6-5 and TRBJ2-7; TRBD2 aligns across 7 bases. From germline, CDR1 is MNHEY and CDR2 SVGAGI. This CDR3 is built from 15 residues. The J segment lost 6 bases and the V segment lost 4 bases, leaving 12 bases of the junction unmatched. The CDR3 DNA sequence: TGTGCCAGCAGTTCCCCGGCAGCGGGAAGACGCGAGCAGTACTTA. Encoded protein: CASSSPAAGRREQYL.

This clonotype came up a few times. The chain joins TRBV20-1 to TRBJ1-5; no definite D call. V was clipped by 7 bases and J by 4 bases, with 14 bases between them. The CDR3 runs 13 residues. Germline V CDR1 and CDR2: DFQATT, SNEGSKA (reference sequence). CDR3 DNA: TGCAGTGTCTCGGACGGGATTAATCAGCCCCAGCATTTT. Translated, it gives CSVSDGINQPQHF.

The J gene is TRBJ1-2, the V gene TRBV3-1; D is ambiguous. CDR1 is LGHDT and CDR2 is YNNKEL in the germline V gene (reference sequence). The V end lost 4 bases, the J end lost 0 bases, and 9 bases lay between the germline ends. The CDR3 is 14 amino acids. DNA of the CDR3: TGTGCCAGCAGCCGAGAGCCGACTAACTATGGCTACACCTTC. It translates to CASSREPTNYGYTF.

This clonotype was found a few times. The chain uses TRBV19 and TRBJ2-7; D is undetermined. Germline V gene data show CDR1 as LNHDA and CDR2 as SQIVND (reference sequence). V was cut by 4 bases and J by 3 bases, with 7 bases left in between. The length of the CDR3 is 12 residues. CDR3 loop: CASSTPHYEQYF. The CDR3 DNA follows: TGTGCCAGTAGTACCCCACACTACGAGCAGTACTTC.

The CDR3 reads CSARSGTVYEQYF. The CDR3 nucleotides read TGCAGTGCCCGTTCCGGGACAGTCTACGAGCAGTACTTC. The chain couples TRBV20-1 to TRBJ2-7; 7 bases line up with TRBD1. This CDR3 is built from 13 residues. V shed 6 bases, J shed 3 bases, and the junction held 8 bases outside the gene matches. Germline V gene lookup returns CDR1 DFQATT and CDR2 SNEGSKA (reference sequence).

CDR3 in amino acids: CASSLWTGGNYGYTF. In DNA, the CDR3 is TGCGCCAGCAGCTTGTGGACAGGGGGTAACTATGGCTACACCTTC. The rearrangement uses TRBV5-1 and TRBJ1-2, with 10 bases aligning to TRBD1. Germline loops: CDR1 SGHRS, CDR2 YFSETQ. The CDR3 spans 15 residues. Trimming at V came to 1 base and at J to 1 base, leaving 1 base not matched to a gene.

This clonotype was detected a few times. This chain links TRBV11-2 with TRBJ1-2; D might be TRBD1 (6 bases). CDR3 length: 15 amino acids. V was clipped by 3 bases and J by 4 bases, with 15 bases between them. Germline CDR1 SGHAT, CDR2 FQNNGV. In DNA form, the CDR3 reads TGTGCCAGCAGCTTTTCCCCGACAGGATTCTATGGCTACACCTTC. Its translation: CASSFSPTGFYGYTF. The variable domain in full, completed from reference TRBV11-2 and TRBJ1-2, reads EAGVAQSPRYKIIEKRQSVAFWCNPISGHATLYWYQQILGQGPKLLIQFQNNGVVDDSQLPKDRFSAERLKGVDSTLKIQPAKLEDSAVYLCASSFSPTGFYGYTFGSGTRLTVV.

This chain uses TRBV21-1 with TRBJ2-1; TRBD1 is taken as the D call from the table, unchecked against the DNA. TRBV21-1 is a pseudogene locus. There are 14 residues in the CDR3. The CDR3 region has the DNA TGTGCCAGCAGCAAGACAGGTAACTACAATGAGCAGTTCTTC. Translation gives CASSKTGNYNEQFF.

This chain links TRBV20-1 with TRBJ1-6, with TRBD1 as a possible D gene (5 bases). CDR3 length equals 13 residues. CDR1 DFQATT and CDR2 SNEGSKA come from the germline V gene (reference sequence). V lost 4 bases and J lost 6, with 10 bases in between. The CDR3 region has the DNA TGCAGTGCTAACAGGAACAGTAATTCACCCCTCCACTTT. Its translation: CSANRNSNSPLHF.

This clonotype was found a few times. The chain has TRBV20-1 and TRBJ2-1; 9 nucleotides line up with TRBD2. V was pared by 3 bases and J by 1 base, with 10 bases of the junction left unmatched. Germline-derived CDR1 and CDR2 are DFQATT and SNEGSKA (reference sequence). The length of the CDR3 is 17 residues. The CDR3 nucleotides are TGCAGTGCTAGCGTCTTAAGCGGGGGGATATCCTACAATGAGCAGTTCTTC. It translates to CSASVLSGGISYNEQFF.